What follows describes a single T cell receptor beta chain. This sample was included in a study of T cell changes during pregnancy in multiple sclerosis. Method: immunoSEQ multiplex PCR; TCRdb's copy keeps in-frame clones and lacks some. The sample carries some 33,000 clones, around 92% recorded once. Per germline, CDR1 LGHNA and CDR2 YSLEER. Unmatched junction bases numbered 8, after V lost 1 base and J lost 6 bases. The CDR3 has 16 residues. The TCR comes from a female donor in good health, enrolled as a control in a pregnancy study. The chain employs TRBV4-3 and TRBJ2-1, with 8 bases fitting TRBD2. The sequencing used CD8+ T cells from peripheral blood mononuclear cells, collected in the second trimester of pregnancy. The CDR3 coding sequence is TGCGCCAGCAGCCAAGTTTTCGGGGGGGGCCGCAATGAGCAGTTCTTC. Protein product: CASSQVFGGGRNEQFF.